What follows are 7 T cell receptor beta chains derived from one specimen sequenced in a study of blood T cell repertoires in COVID-19. Using immunoSEQ multiplex PCR, the repertoire was profiled, and TCRdb retains in-frame clones only, with some absent. The data contain approximately 150,000 clones, 81% of them singletons. The source material was peripheral blood. Receptor source: a human donor in a cohort sampled during active COVID-19.

In its sample, this clone was seen once. V usage is TRBV5-6 and J usage is TRBJ2-1; 7 bases are shared with TRBD2. This CDR3 has 14 residues. V lost 1 base and J lost 5; bases outside the gene matches: 3. Germline CDR1 is SGHDT and CDR2 is YYEEEE. CDR3 amino acids: CASSLSGVHNEQFF. CDR3 bases: TGTGCCAGCAGCTTGAGCGGGGTCCACAATGAGCAGTTCTTC.

This clone has only a few counts. The rearrangement links TRBV18 to TRBJ2-2; D is possibly TRBD2 (5 bases). CDR3 length: 15 residues. Germline lookup yields CDR1 KGHSH and CDR2 LQKENI. Trimming removed 2 bases from V and 8 bases from J, with 15 bases in between. The CDR3 reads CASSPIESGFGELFF. The CDR3 DNA follows: TGTGCCAGCTCACCAATCGAGTCGGGGTTTGGGGAGCTGTTTTTT.

V usage is TRBV6-5 and J usage is TRBJ1-5, with 9 positions matching TRBD1. Germline CDR1 reads MNHEY; CDR2 reads SVGAGI. The CDR3 extends over 15 amino acids. V shed 6 bases, J shed 6 bases, and the junction held 9 bases outside the gene matches. The CDR3 coding sequence is TGTGCCAGCAGCCCGGACAGGGGTATACGTCAGCCCCAGCATTTT. It specifies CASSPDRGIRQPQHF.

The chain joins TRBV6-6 to TRBJ1-6; a weak D match, TRBD1 (6 bases). Germline lookup yields CDR1 MNHNY and CDR2 SVGAGI (reference sequence). V lost 2 bases and J 14 bases, leaving 10 bases between the germline ends. The CDR3 has 12 residues. Here the CDR3 reads CASSYGQGSLHF. As DNA, the CDR3 is TGTGCCAGCAGTTACGGGCAGGGGTCCCTCCACTTT.

CDR3 sequence (DNA): TGTGCCACTTCACGTTTAAGCGGGGGCTACACCTTC. It encodes CATSRLSGGYTF. V usage is TRBV19 and J usage is TRBJ1-2; D gene uncertain. V lost 10 bases to trimming and J lost 8 bases, with 17 bases between them. This CDR3 contains 12 residues. Germline CDR1 LNHDA, CDR2 SQIVND (reference sequence).

J is TRBJ2-1 and V is TRBV4-3, with TRBD2 matching over 7 bases. The germline gives CDR1 LGHNA, CDR2 YSLEER. This CDR3 region has 13 residues. The J segment lost 8 bases and the V segment lost 1 base, leaving 2 bases of the junction unmatched. CDR3 DNA: TGCGCCAGCAGCCAAGGACGGGGGGATGAGCAGTTCTTC. Translating gives CASSQGRGDEQFF.

The chain links TRBV7-9 to TRBJ1-4, with D tentatively TRBD1 (6 bases). The germline V gene has CDR1 SEHNR and CDR2 FQNEAQ (reference sequence). V gave up 5 bases and J gave up 4 bases, with 14 bases separating them. This CDR3 is built from 15 residues. In DNA, the CDR3 is TGTGCCAGCAGCCTCCTAGACAGGCATAATGAAAAACTGTTTTTT. This sequence encodes CASSLLDRHNEKLFF.